The subject of this entry is one T cell receptor (beta chain). The CDR3 has 13 residues. The germline V gene encodes CDR1 WNHNN and CDR2 SYGVQD (reference sequence). The V and J ends lost 0 bases and 7 bases respectively, with 9 bases between them. This entry is derived from a study of brain metastases from non-small cell lung cancer. Profiling relied on immunoSEQ multiplex PCR, and the TCRdb table lists in-frame clones only, not all of them. In the table there are several thousand clones, roughly 85% of which are singletons. The source material was primary lung tumor tissue. The rearrangement joins TRBV10-1 to TRBJ1-2; TRBD1 might be the D (5 bases). This TCR was recovered from a donor over 35 with non-small cell lung cancer. CDR3 in amino acids: CASSESRGRGYTF. Here the CDR3 DNA reads TGCGCCAGCAGTGAGTCTAGGGGCCGTGGCTACACCTTC.